Shown below are 14 T cell receptor beta chains from a single sample sequenced in a study of T and B cells in COVID-19 patients. BIOMED2 TRB-A/B primer pools were used in multiplex TRB PCR. TCRdb re-called the multiplex PCR reads with MiXCR, one entry per CDR3 protein. The profile shows over 10,000 distinct CDR3 sequences, roughly 25% of them singletons. From blood, about 240-550 ng of genomic DNA served as TRB template. The sample taken for sequencing was blood. These receptors came from a human donor who had recovered from COVID-19.

This clonotype was recorded a few times. This chain connects TRBV10-2 to TRBJ1-4; the D is unclear. Germline assignment: CDR1 WSHSY and CDR2 SAAADI. This CDR3 region has 10 residues. V lost 5 bases and J 5 bases, leaving 0 bases between the germline ends. CDR3 sequence: CASSNEKLFF. The CDR3 DNA reads TGCGCCAGCAGTAATGAAAAACTGTTTTTT.

By its share, this clonotype is medium-sized. V is TRBV27 and J is TRBJ2-5; D is unresolved. V lost 6 bases and J 1 base, leaving 12 bases between the germline ends. The CDR3 sequence is 14 residues long. Germline loops: CDR1 MNHEY, CDR2 SMNVEV (reference sequence). The CDR3 sequence: CASSLRGLQETQYF. The CDR3 nucleotides read TGTGCCAGCAGCCTCCGCGGCCTCCAAGAGACCCAGTACTTC.

The gene calls are TRBV19 and TRBJ2-3; D is perhaps TRBD1 or TRBD2 (5 bases each). The V end was cut by 6 bases, the J end by 2 bases, with 15 bases between. The V gene's germline CDR1 is LNHDA and CDR2 SQIVND (reference sequence). This CDR3 is built from 15 residues. The CDR3 reads CASSFGAGHTDTQYF. As DNA, the CDR3 is TGTGCCAGTAGCTTCGGGGCAGGACACACAGATACGCAGTATTTT.

The chain has TRBV6-5 and TRBJ2-7, with TRBD2 matching over 8 bases. The CDR3 is 15 residues long. From germline, CDR1 is MNHEY and CDR2 SVGAGI. Trimming at V came to 5 bases and at J to 3 bases, leaving 9 bases not matched to a gene. This chain's CDR3 is CASSEANSGIYEQYF. As DNA, the CDR3 is TGTGCCAGCAGTGAAGCAAATAGCGGGATCTACGAGCAGTACTTC.

This clonotype came up a few times. The chain uses TRBV14 and TRBJ1-2; D is ambiguous. Trimming pared 4 bases from V and 8 bases from J, leaving 14 bases between. This CDR3 comprises 13 residues. CDR1 SGHDN and CDR2 FVKESK come from the germline V gene. Here the CDR3 reads CASSLMNYEGYTF. The DNA of the CDR3 is TGTGCCAGCAGCCTCATGAACTACGAGGGCTACACCTTC. The whole variable domain, filled in from reference TRBV14 and TRBJ1-2, reads EAGVTQFPSHSVIEKGQTVTLRCDPISGHDNLYWYRRVMGKEIKFLLHFVKESKQDESGMPNNRFLAERTGGTYSTLKVQPAELEDSGVYFCASSLMNYEGYTFGSGTRLTVV.

The CDR3, as DNA: TGTGCCAGCAGTCAAACAGGGTTCGGAGAACAGCCCCAGCATTTT. Translated: CASSQTGFGEQPQHF. The gene calls are TRBV2 and TRBJ1-5, with a possible D match to TRBD1 (6 bases). CDR1 and CDR2 from the germline V gene are SNHLY and FYNNEI. CDR3 length equals 15 residues. Between the trimmed V and J ends, which lost 5 bases and 7 bases, there was a span of 18 bases.

This clonotype is medium-sized (0.01 to 0.1%) within its sample. The chain joins TRBV18 to TRBJ1-4; D uncertain. Germline lookup yields CDR1 KGHSH and CDR2 LQKENI. V was cut by 1 base and J by 6 bases, with 12 bases left in between. There are 15 residues in the CDR3. The CDR3 sequence is CASSPRAGIDEKLFF. CDR3 coding DNA: TGTGCCAGCTCACCACGTGCTGGGATCGATGAAAAACTGTTTTTT.

This rearrangement joins TRBV11-1 to TRBJ2-7; the D gene is possibly TRBD1 (5 bases). V lost 7 bases, J lost 6 bases, and 19 bases lay in between. CDR3 length: 14 residues. Germline CDR1 reads SGHAT; CDR2 reads FQDESV (reference sequence). CDR3 sequence (DNA): TGTGCCAGCACCTCGCAGGGTACGATGGGCGAGCAGTACTTC. Encoded protein: CASTSQGTMGEQYF. Full variable domain (missing parts from reference TRBV11-1 and TRBJ2-7): EAEVAQSPRYKITEKSQAVAFWCDPISGHATLYWYRQILGQGPELLVQFQDESVVDDSQLPKDRFSAERLKGVDSTLKIQPAELGDSAMYLCASTSQGTMGEQYFGPGTRLTVT.

This clonotype was counted between two and nine times. The chain joins TRBV6-5 to TRBJ1-1; maybe TRBD1 (5 bases). Trimming pared 6 bases from V and 4 bases from J, leaving 6 bases between. The CDR3 sequence is 11 residues long. Germline CDR1 reads MNHEY; CDR2 reads SVGAGI. DNA for the CDR3: TGTGCCAGCAGGGGGCTCACTGAAGCTTTCTTT. This translates into CASRGLTEAFF.

By its share, this clonotype is medium-sized (0.01 to 0.1%). This CDR3 is CASTVDSYEQYF. The CDR3 DNA reads TGTGCCAGCACCGTTGACAGTTACGAGCAGTACTTC. The V call is TRBV5-5, the J call TRBJ2-7; weak D call: TRBD1 (5 bases). V was clipped by 6 bases and J by 4 bases, with 11 bases between them. The germline V gene encodes CDR1 SGHKS and CDR2 YYEKEE (reference sequence). The CDR3 consists of 12 residues.

This chain links TRBV20-1 with TRBJ1-4; 8 bases are shared with TRBD1. V was clipped by 7 bases and J by 5 bases; unmatched bases: 6. Germline values: CDR1 DFQATT, CDR2 SNEGSKA (reference sequence). The CDR3 length is 13 residues. CDR3 sequence (DNA): TGCAGTGTGGTGGGACAGGCAAATGAAAAACTGTTTTTT. Translating gives CSVVGQANEKLFF.

V and J are TRBV11-2 and TRBJ1-6; no reliable D call. Trimming removed 0 bases from V and 7 bases from J, with 13 bases in between. The CDR3 has 16 amino acids. Germline V gene data show CDR1 as SGHAT and CDR2 as FQNNGV. CDR3 loop: CASSLESRALNSPLHF. The CDR3 nucleotides read TGTGCCAGCAGCTTAGAGAGTCGGGCCCTCAATTCACCCCTCCACTTT.

This chain joins TRBV10-3 and TRBJ1-6, with 9 nucleotides matching TRBD1. CDR1 and CDR2 (germline): ENHRY, SYGVKD. The V and J ends lost 2 bases and 9 bases, in that order; junction bases with no gene match: 5. The CDR3 extends over 15 amino acids. CDR3 DNA: TGTGCCATCAGTGAGCTGGGACAGGGCCCTTCACCCCTCCACTTT. This codes for CAISELGQGPSPLHF.

The CDR3 sequence is CASSLLMVTAKNIQYF. CDR3 coding DNA: TGTGCCAGCAGCTTATTAATGGTGACAGCCAAAAACATTCAGTACTTC. The rearrangement links TRBV11-2 to TRBJ2-4; D call uncertain. Germline loops: CDR1 SGHAT, CDR2 FQNNGV. V lost 2 bases, J lost 0 bases, and 11 bases lay in between. This CDR3 contains 16 residues.